This TCR beta chain was recovered during a study of control samples from healthy donors and cancer patients. Germline V gene lookup returns CDR1 SGHRS and CDR2 YFSETQ. This CDR3 contains 16 residues. J gave up 5 bases and V 1 base, and 12 bases lay outside the gene matches. Assay: immunoSEQ multiplex PCR; the TCRdb copy retains only in-frame clones and omits some. This table holds some 130,000 clones, approximately 90% found once. Sequencing was done on a sample of blood. The chain carries TRBV5-1 and TRBJ2-7, with 7 bases fitting TRBD2. This TCR was recovered from a woman in her forties or fifties in good health. CDR3 residues: CASSLTRSAGVDEQYF. CDR3 coding DNA: TGCGCCAGCAGCTTGACCCGATCGGCGGGAGTGGACGAGCAGTACTTC.